This entry describes one T cell receptor beta chain. Sequenced by immunoSEQ multiplex PCR; TCRdb stores in-frame clones only, minus some. The data show over 55,000 clones, around 94% seen once. CDR1 is SGHVS, CDR2 FQNEAQ, per germline. This CDR3 is built from 14 residues. Deletions cut 1 base from V and 7 bases from J, with 13 bases between. This sample was included in a study of T cell changes during pregnancy in multiple sclerosis. Sequenced here: CD8+ T cells from peripheral blood mononuclear cells, sampled in the third trimester of pregnancy. The TCR comes from a female donor in good health, enrolled as a control in a pregnancy study. The chain carries TRBV7-8 and TRBJ1-1; unclear D gene. The CDR3 DNA is TGTGCCAGCAGCTTAGGGGTAGGTGGGAGTGAAGCTTTCTTT. It specifies CASSLGVGGSEAFF.